The 2 T cell receptor beta chains below all came from one sample that was sequenced in a study of graft-versus-host responses after intestinal transplantation. This table comes from immunoSEQ multiplex PCR, and its TCRdb copy is limited to in-frame clones, with some not included. The sample yields approximately 1,000 clones, over 70% seen once. The authors processed graft tissue to release intraepithelial and lamina propria lymphocytes. The source material was ileum tissue, sampled 109 days after intestinal transplant. The receptor set was obtained from a human patient who received an intestinal transplant, so some T cells may come from the graft donor.

This chain joins TRBV6-5 and TRBJ1-2; D gene ambiguous. The V gene's germline CDR1 is MNHEY and CDR2 SVGAGI. V was clipped by 4 bases and J by 0 bases, with 9 bases between them. This CDR3 comprises 14 residues. This CDR3 reads CASSSERANYGYTF. The CDR3 nucleotides read TGTGCCAGCAGTTCCGAGAGGGCTAACTATGGCTACACCTTC.

The gene calls are TRBV4-2 and TRBJ1-3, with D maybe TRBD1 (6 bases). This CDR3 has 16 amino acids. The V gene lost 2 bases and the J gene lost 2 bases, with 13 bases spanning the gap. Germline lookup yields CDR1 LGHNA and CDR2 YNFKEQ. This chain's CDR3 is CASSQPAAGAGNTIYF. In DNA, the CDR3 is TGTGCCAGCAGCCAACCCGCGGCAGGGGCTGGAAACACCATATATTTT.